The next 25 T cell receptor beta chains were all read from a single sample in a study of cytomegalovirus exposure and HLA in healthy donors. Vbeta (60) and Jbeta (13) primers were used in the PCR. Libraries were prepared by immunoSEQ multiplex PCR; TCRdb keeps only in-frame clonotypes and omits some of them. The repertoire has around 150,000 clones, 75% of them found once; the top ten carry around 1.4%. Sequenced input: PBMCs. The receptors shown here come from a man between 18 and 35 years old in good health and CMV-seronegative.

V gene TRBV19 combines with J gene TRBJ2-3; tentatively, D is TRBD1 (5 bases). The CDR3 is 15 residues long. V was cut by 4 bases and J by 2 bases, with 13 bases left in between. From germline, CDR1 is LNHDA and CDR2 SQIVND (reference sequence). In DNA form, the CDR3 reads TGTGCCAGTAGTACGCAGCAGGGCCTCACAGATACGCAGTATTTT. Its protein product is CASSTQQGLTDTQYF.

This clone was counted at least ten times. This chain links TRBV27 with TRBJ2-2, with D unresolved. This CDR3 comprises 14 residues. CDR1 is MNHEY and CDR2 is SMNVEV in the germline V gene (reference sequence). The germline V and J ends were trimmed by 6 bases and 6 bases, with 14 bases remaining between them. The CDR3 sequence: CASSLLVIPGELFF. The DNA of the CDR3 is TGTGCCAGCAGCCTCCTAGTTATCCCCGGGGAGCTGTTTTTT.

The rearrangement joins TRBV28 to TRBJ2-7; 7 bases are shared with TRBD2. The CDR3 has 13 residues. V lost 7 bases to trimming and J lost 2 bases; unmatched junction nucleotides: 5. CDR1 MDHEN and CDR2 SYDVKM come from the germline V gene. The CDR3 region is CASIRSGAYEQYF. CDR3 bases: TGTGCCAGCATCCGGAGCGGGGCCTACGAGCAGTACTTC.

This chain uses TRBV19 with TRBJ2-3; TRBD2 might be the D (6 bases). Trimming pared 4 bases from V and 5 bases from J, leaving 22 bases between. Germline loops: CDR1 LNHDA, CDR2 SQIVND (reference sequence). This CDR3 is built from 17 residues. The CDR3 region is CASSKRVAALPGDTQYF. The CDR3 DNA is TGTGCCAGTAGTAAAAGGGTAGCGGCCTTGCCAGGAGATACGCAGTATTTT.

This clone was counted once. The CDR3 region has the DNA TGTGCCAGCAGGTCCCGCGGCGGAGGTTACGAGCAGTACTTC. Its translation: CASRSRGGGYEQYF. V is TRBV13 and J is TRBJ2-5, with D maybe TRBD2 (5 bases). The end of the DNA aligns better with TRBJ2-7, so the J call may be wrong. CDR3 size: 14 residues. The germline V gene encodes CDR1 PRHDT and CDR2 FYEKMQ (reference sequence).

The V and J genes are TRBV2 and TRBJ1-1; weak D call: TRBD1 (5 bases). From germline, CDR1 is SNHLY and CDR2 FYNNEI. V lost 9 bases to trimming and J lost 5 bases, with 13 bases between them. CDR3 length equals 12 residues. The CDR3 sequence: CASGSGWTEAFF. The CDR3 DNA reads TGTGCCAGTGGATCAGGGTGGACTGAAGCTTTCTTT.

This clone was detected only a few times. The chain has TRBV2 and TRBJ2-3; 10 bases are a match to TRBD1. CDR1 is SNHLY and CDR2 is FYNNEI in the germline V gene. The CDR3 sequence is 12 residues long. Trimming at V came to 7 bases and at J to 10 bases, leaving 5 bases not matched to a gene. The CDR3 nucleotides are TGTGCCAGCACGGGACAGGGGATGTCGCAGTATTTT. Translation: CASTGQGMSQYF.

J is TRBJ2-7 and V is TRBV6-5, with TRBD2 matching over 7 bases. Germline values: CDR1 MNHEY, CDR2 SVGAGI. The CDR3 consists of 14 residues. Trimming took 10 bases from V and 2 from J; bases not matched to a gene: 11. The CDR3 reads CATQGGGGTYEQYF. The CDR3 DNA reads TGTGCCACCCAGGGCGGCGGGGGAACCTACGAGCAGTACTTC.

This chain connects TRBV4-3 to TRBJ2-3; possible D gene TRBD2, 7 bases. Germline assignment: CDR1 LGHNA and CDR2 YSLEER. The CDR3 covers 15 residues. V was clipped by 0 bases and J by 6 bases, with 13 bases between them. Here the CDR3 reads CASSQDLGGADTQYF. In DNA form, the CDR3 reads TGCGCCAGCAGCCAAGATCTGGGGGGGGCCGATACGCAGTATTTT.

A single count supports this clone. The V gene is TRBV11-3, the J gene TRBJ2-2, with D uncertain. The length of the CDR3 is 13 residues. Trimming stripped 4 bases from V and 1 base from J, with 4 bases between. CDR1 is SGHNT and CDR2 is YENEEA in the germline V gene. CDR3 DNA sequence: TGTGCCAGCAGCTACAAGAACACCGGGGAGCTGTTTTTT. This encodes CASSYKNTGELFF.

V is TRBV7-9 and J is TRBJ2-5, with 9 positions matching TRBD1. The J call is in doubt because the DNA end fits TRBJ2-7 better. In germline, CDR1 is SEHNR, CDR2 FQNEAQ (reference sequence). CDR3 length equals 15 residues. The CDR3 DNA follows: TGTGCCAGCAGGCAGGCCGGGACAGGGTTTTACGAGCAGTACTTC. Translation gives CASRQAGTGFYEQYF.

This clone was seen a single time. CDR3 in DNA: TGTGCCAGCAGTTACTCGACCAGGCAGAATCAGCCCCAGCATTTT. Protein sequence: CASSYSTRQNQPQHF. The chain combines TRBV6-5 with TRBJ1-5; no clear D gene. The ends were cut back, 0 bases at V and 4 bases at J, with 10 bases in the middle. The CDR3 loop spans 15 amino acids. CDR1 and CDR2 from the germline V gene are MNHEY and SVGAGI.

This clone turned up a few times. Compared with germline, one end of the junction differs, possibly owing to a read error. This chain uses TRBV5-1 with TRBJ2-1, with 16 bases aligning to TRBD2. CDR1 and CDR2 from the germline V gene are SGHRS and YFSETQ. The CDR3 length is 17 residues. This CDR3 reads CASSLGLAGGPYNEQFF. The CDR3 region has the DNA TGCGCCAGCAGCCTGGGACTAGCGGGAGGGCCCTATAATGAGCAGTTCTTC.

This clone was observed once. The chain recombines TRBV6-4 with TRBJ2-3; 7 nucleotides agree with TRBD1. CDR1 and CDR2 from the germline V gene are MRHNA and SNTAGT. The CDR3 contains 14 residues. V dropped 4 bases and J dropped 2; count of bases not matched to a gene: 3. CDR3 in amino acids: CASSAGQHTDTQYF. CDR3 sequence (DNA): TGTGCCAGCAGTGCGGGACAGCACACAGATACGCAGTATTTT.

This chain joins TRBV9 and TRBJ2-2; 10 positions match TRBD2. The V segment lost 4 bases and the J segment 1 base; nucleotides outside the gene matches: 4. CDR3 length equals 16 residues. Germline CDR1 SGDLS, CDR2 YYNGEE. The CDR3 loop is CASSFRTSGNTGELFF. In DNA, the CDR3 is TGTGCCAGCAGCTTCCGGACTAGCGGGAACACCGGGGAGCTGTTTTTT.

The chain uses TRBV5-1 and TRBJ1-1, with 8 bases lining up with TRBD1. The CDR3 is made up of 15 amino acids. V dropped 2 bases and J dropped 4; count of bases not matched to a gene: 7. The V gene's germline CDR1 is SGHRS and CDR2 YFSETQ. CDR3 nucleotides: TGCGCCAGCAGCTTAGGACAGGGAGGAGTCACTGAAGCTTTCTTT. Amino acid sequence: CASSLGQGGVTEAFF.

The rearrangement uses TRBV7-9 and TRBJ1-1, with D perhaps matching TRBD1 (6 bases). The V and J ends lost 0 bases and 7 bases respectively, with 6 bases between them. CDR1 SEHNR and CDR2 FQNEAQ come from the germline V gene (reference sequence). The CDR3 extends over 12 amino acids. The CDR3 is CASSLARGEAFF. The CDR3 DNA follows: TGTGCCAGCAGCTTAGCCAGGGGTGAAGCTTTCTTT.

V and J are TRBV10-1 and TRBJ2-7; TRBD2 agrees at 7 bases. This CDR3 has 15 amino acids. Germline loops: CDR1 WNHNN, CDR2 SYGVQD (reference sequence). Trimming cost V 0 bases and J 5 bases; bases outside gene matches: 7. The CDR3 region is CASSESGRAGDEQYF. The CDR3 DNA reads as TGCGCCAGCAGTGAGTCAGGCAGGGCGGGGGACGAGCAGTACTTC.

V usage is TRBV2 and J usage is TRBJ2-5, with D perhaps matching TRBD1 (6 bases). The V and J ends lost 2 bases and 4 bases respectively, with 11 bases between them. This CDR3 spans 14 amino acids. CDR1 is SNHLY and CDR2 is FYNNEI in the germline V gene. The CDR3 DNA follows: TGTGCCAGCAGTGAAACAGGGAGACTAGAGACCCAGTACTTC. Translation gives CASSETGRLETQYF.

The rearrangement joins TRBV6-5 to TRBJ1-3; D call uncertain. Trimming pared 6 bases from V and 4 bases from J, leaving 13 bases between. The CDR3 sequence is 14 residues long. Germline V CDR1 and CDR2: MNHEY, SVGAGI. CDR3 DNA: TGTGCCAGCAGCCGCACAGTCCTGGGAAACACCATATATTTT. Translated, it gives CASSRTVLGNTIYF.

V gene TRBV2 combines with J gene TRBJ2-5, with D tentatively TRBD2 (5 bases). The J call could be wrong; TRBJ2-7 is a better fit for the DNA end. The CDR3 is 15 amino acids. CDR1 and CDR2 from the germline V gene are SNHLY and FYNNEI. CDR3 DNA: TGTGCCAGCAGCCTTTCGGGCCACTCGAGCGGCGAGCAGTACTTC. It specifies CASSLSGHSSGEQYF.

The chain combines TRBV7-2 with TRBJ2-1, with 8 bases aligning to TRBD2. J lost 7 bases, V lost 1 base, and 15 bases had no gene match. Germline CDR1 SGHTA, CDR2 FQGNSA. This CDR3 is 18 amino acids long. The CDR3 sequence: CASSLVRYEAGVPNEQFF. CDR3 DNA: TGTGCCAGCAGCTTAGTGCGTTATGAAGCGGGAGTACCGAATGAGCAGTTCTTC. Looking up the rest from reference TRBV7-2 and TRBJ2-1 gives the full variable domain: GAGVSQSPSNKVTEKGKDVELRCDPISGHTALYWYRQSLGQGLEFLIYFQGNSAPDKSGLPSDRFSAERTGGSVSTLTIQRTQQEDSAVYLCASSLVRYEAGVPNEQFFGPGTRLTVL.

The V gene is TRBV19, the J gene TRBJ2-1; maybe TRBD2 (6 bases). From germline, CDR1 is LNHDA and CDR2 SQIVND (reference sequence). The ends were cut back, 5 bases at V and 2 bases at J, with 22 bases in the middle. CDR3 length: 18 residues. The CDR3 here is CASSLGIRGGETYNEQFF. The DNA of the CDR3 is TGTGCCAGTAGTTTAGGGATCCGAGGCGGGGAAACCTACAATGAGCAGTTCTTC. The full variable domain, rest sourced from reference TRBV19 and TRBJ2-1, is DGGITQSPKYLFRKEGQNVTLSCEQNLNHDAMYWYRQDPGQGLRLIYYSQIVNDFQKGDIAEGYSVSREKKESFPLTVTSAQKNPTAFYLCASSLGIRGGETYNEQFFGPGTRLTVL.

The V and J genes are TRBV28 and TRBJ2-1, with D perhaps TRBD2 (6 bases). The CDR3 totals 17 residues. Trimming stripped 2 bases from V and 0 bases from J, with 14 bases between. The V gene's germline CDR1 is MDHEN and CDR2 SYDVKM. CDR3 nucleotides: TGTGCCAGCAGTTTACCGACGGCGGGGAGCTCCTACAATGAGCAGTTCTTC. Protein product: CASSLPTAGSSYNEQFF.

The chain combines TRBV2 with TRBJ2-1; 12 bases map to TRBD2. This CDR3 region has 14 residues. The ends lost 5 bases at V and 8 bases at J; junction bases unmatched: 4. The V gene's germline CDR1 is SNHLY and CDR2 FYNNEI. The CDR3 coding sequence is TGTGCCAGCAGTTATAGACTAGCGGGAGATGAGCAGTTCTTC. Protein sequence: CASSYRLAGDEQFF.